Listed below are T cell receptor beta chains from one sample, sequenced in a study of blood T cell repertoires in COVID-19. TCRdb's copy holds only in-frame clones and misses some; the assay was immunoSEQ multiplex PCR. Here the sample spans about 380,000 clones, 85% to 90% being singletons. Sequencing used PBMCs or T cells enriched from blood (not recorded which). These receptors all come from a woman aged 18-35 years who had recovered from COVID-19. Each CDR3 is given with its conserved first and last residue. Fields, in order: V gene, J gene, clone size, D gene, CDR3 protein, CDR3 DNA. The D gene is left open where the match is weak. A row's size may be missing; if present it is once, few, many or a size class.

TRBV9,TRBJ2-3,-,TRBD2,CASSVSGGSTDTQYF,TGTGCCAGCAGCGTAAGCGGGGGGAGCACAGATACGCAGTATTTT
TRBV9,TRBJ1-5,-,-,CASSVDGGVSQPQHF,TGTGCCAGCAGCGTAGATGGCGGGGTCTCACAGCCCCAGCATTTT
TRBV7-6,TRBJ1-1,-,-,CASSLEMNTEAFF,TGTGCCAGCAGCCTGGAGATGAACACTGAAGCTTTCTTT
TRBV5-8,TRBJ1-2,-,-,CASTGLRVIFGYTF,TGTGCCAGCACCGGCCTCAGGGTTATATTTGGCTACACCTTC
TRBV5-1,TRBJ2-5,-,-,CASSLVQKETQYF,TGCGCCAGCAGCTTGGTTCAAAAAGAGACCCAGTACTTC
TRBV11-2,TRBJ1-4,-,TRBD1,CASSSTDRGNEKLFF,TGTGCCAGCAGCTCAACTGACAGGGGGAACGAAAAACTGTTTTTT
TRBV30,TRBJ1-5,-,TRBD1,CAWSVTSGGRQPQHF,TGTGCCTGGAGCGTTACCTCAGGGGGCCGGCAGCCCCAGCATTTT
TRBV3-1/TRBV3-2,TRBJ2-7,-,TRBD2,CASSQAASGVAGEQYF,TGTGCCAGCAGCCAAGCGGCTAGCGGGGTTGCGGGCGAGCAGTACTTC
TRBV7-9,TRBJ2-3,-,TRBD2,CASSSLGSGGALSTDTQYF,TGTGCCAGCAGCTCCTTAGGGAGCGGGGGGGCGCTCAGCACAGATACGCAGTATTTT
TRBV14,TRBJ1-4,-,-,CASSQLYYGGTLTNEKLFF,TGTGCCAGCAGCCAACTTTACTACGGGGGGACATTAACTAATGAAAAACTGTTTTTT
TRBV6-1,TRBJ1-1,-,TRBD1,CASSESPGTGGIEAFF,TGTGCCAGCAGTGAATCCCCCGGGACAGGGGGGATTGAAGCTTTCTTT
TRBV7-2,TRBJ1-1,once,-,CASSFSRGDTEAFF,TGTGCCAGCAGCTTTTCCCGGGGAGACACTGAAGCTTTCTTT
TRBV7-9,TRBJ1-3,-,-,CASSRVLDSSGNTIYF,TGTGCCAGCAGCCGAGTGCTGGACAGCTCTGGAAACACCATATATTTT